This TCR beta chain came from a study of beta chain features in type 1 diabetes. Sorted populations all had greater than 95% purity. This clone was counted a few times. What it binds is not known. Broader study findings: A potential PCR bias toward shorter templates would be equal in patient and control samples. VDJ junctions from type 1 diabetes patients carried fewer insertions and larger deletions. Naive, central memory and regulatory TCRB repertoires appeared more similar among patients than healthy donors. There was a moderate but significant shortening of TCRB CDR3s in all four CD4+ subsets of Type 1 diabetes patients.

TCRB transcripts that were expressed got sequenced, as all of the isolated RNA had been reverse transcribed. Using immunoSEQ multiplex PCR, the repertoire was profiled, and TCRdb retains in-frame clones only, with some absent. This sample has 95,000 to 150,000 clones, with roughly 17% found just once. Germline V gene data show CDR1 as SQVTM and CDR2 as ANQGSEA. The CDR3 totals 13 residues. With 4 bases removed from V and 2 bases from J, the gap between germline ends came to 12 bases. The TCR comes from a man between 18 and 29 years old with type 1 diabetes. The V call is TRBV29-1, the J call TRBJ2-7, with TRBD2 as a possible D gene (7 bases). The sample taken for sequencing was central memory CD4+ T cells from blood. CDR3 sequence reads: CSVVRGAPYEQYF. CDR3 DNA: TGCAGCGTTGTACGGGGGGCCCCCTACGAGCAGTACTTC.